This entry lists 29 T cell receptor beta chains sequenced from one sample in a study of cytotoxic CD8 clonotypes in ibrutinib-treated CLL. This table comes from immunoSEQ multiplex PCR, and its TCRdb copy is limited to in-frame clones, with some not included. The repertoire includes under 300,000 clones, 70% of them detected once, and less than 20% sits in the top ten. The material was PBMCs, obtained after 24 months of ibrutinib treatment. Receptors were obtained from a human donor with chronic lymphocytic leukemia.

The J gene is TRBJ2-7, the V gene TRBV27; D might be TRBD2 (5 bases). V was cut by 4 bases and J by 6 bases, with 19 bases left in between. Per the germline V gene, CDR1 is MNHEY and CDR2 is SMNVEV (reference sequence). This CDR3 region has 15 residues. As DNA, the CDR3 is TGTGCCAGCAGTTACGGGCGGGCCCCGTTCTCCGAGCAGTACTTC. This gives the protein CASSYGRAPFSEQYF.

The chain uses TRBV6-5 and TRBJ2-7; 10 nucleotides agree with TRBD2. With V trimmed by 4 bases and J by 3 bases, 6 bases remained unmatched. Germline CDR1 and CDR2: MNHEY and SVGAGI. There are 15 residues in the CDR3. The CDR3 region is CASSWTSGPRYEQYF. CDR3 sequence (DNA): TGTGCCAGCAGTTGGACTAGCGGACCCCGCTACGAGCAGTACTTC.

V is TRBV28 and J is TRBJ2-6; D tentatively reads TRBD1 or TRBD2 (5 bases each). Trimming removed 6 bases from V and 3 bases from J, with 15 bases in between. This CDR3 is built from 16 residues. Germline CDR1 and CDR2: MDHEN and SYDVKM. DNA of the CDR3: TGTGCCAGCAGCTTACGGGGCAGAGGTGGGGCCAACGTCCTGACTTTC. This encodes CASSLRGRGGANVLTF.

CDR3 amino acids: CAITPGGRADAGELFF. The CDR3, as DNA: TGTGCCATCACCCCCGGCGGGAGGGCCGACGCCGGGGAGCTGTTTTTT. The chain is built from TRBV10-3 and TRBJ2-2; TRBD2 matches at 9 bases. Germline CDR1 reads ENHRY; CDR2 reads SYGVKD. This CDR3 spans 16 amino acids. Trimming took 7 bases from V and 6 from J; bases not matched to a gene: 12.

This chain connects TRBV11-2 to TRBJ2-5; D is ambiguous. V lost 7 bases and J lost 7, with 19 bases in between. CDR1 is SGHAT and CDR2 is FQNNGV in the germline V gene. The CDR3 runs to 14 residues. The CDR3 region is CASTTIPTAGTQYF. DNA for the CDR3: TGTGCCAGCACCACCATCCCCACAGCTGGGACCCAGTACTTC.

The gene calls are TRBV7-3 and TRBJ1-2; TRBD1 matches at 9 bases. From germline, CDR1 is SGHTA and CDR2 FQGTGA. With V trimmed by 0 bases and J by 9 bases, 8 bases remained unmatched. The CDR3 sequence is 15 residues long. The CDR3 DNA reads TGTGCCAGCAGCTTAACCGGGACAGGGCGACCAAGCTACACCTTC. Translated, it gives CASSLTGTGRPSYTF. The variable domain in full, completed from reference TRBV7-3 and TRBJ1-2, reads GAGVSQTPSNKVTEKGKYVELRCDPISGHTALYWYRQSLGQGPEFLIYFQGTGAADDSGLPNDRFFAVRPEGSVSTLKIQRTERGDSAVYLCASSLTGTGRPSYTFGSGTRLTVV.

This chain links TRBV5-1 with TRBJ2-1; D possibly matches TRBD1 or TRBD2 (6 bases each). V was trimmed by 0 bases and J by 10 bases, leaving 11 bases between them. This CDR3 is 13 amino acids long. Germline values: CDR1 SGHRS, CDR2 YFSETQ. The CDR3 loop reads CASSLVGGREQFF. DNA for the CDR3: TGCGCCAGCAGCTTGGTCGGGGGCCGGGAGCAGTTCTTC.

V and J are TRBV27 and TRBJ2-5, with D possibly being TRBD1 or TRBD2 (6 bases each). Germline V gives CDR1 MNHEY, CDR2 SMNVEV (reference sequence). CDR3 length equals 18 residues. Trimming took off 2 bases at V and 6 bases at J, with 25 bases between the two ends. CDR3 bases: TGTGCCAGCAGTTTAGTAGGCAACTTGGGGGGCGCTCGGAAGACCCAGTACTTC. This encodes CASSLVGNLGGARKTQYF.

V and J are TRBV5-4 and TRBJ1-2; 9 bases map to TRBD1. The CDR3 length is 15 residues. The V gene's germline CDR1 is SGHNT and CDR2 YYREEE (reference sequence). J lost 5 bases, V lost 0 bases, and 5 bases had no gene match. CDR3 DNA sequence: TGTGCCAGCAGCTTGGCCGGGACAGGGCTTTATGGCTACACCTTC. As protein: CASSLAGTGLYGYTF.

The V and J genes are TRBV15 and TRBJ2-1; unclear D gene. There are 14 residues in the CDR3. The V gene lost 0 bases and the J gene lost 5 bases, with 8 bases spanning the gap. Looked up from germline, CDR1 is LNHNV and CDR2 is YYDKDF (reference sequence). The CDR3 region has the DNA TGTGCCACCAGCAGAGATTCCGAGGACAATGAGCAGTTCTTC. Its protein product is CATSRDSEDNEQFF.

The chain links TRBV27 to TRBJ2-4; 9 nucleotides line up with TRBD1. The germline CDR1 and CDR2 sequences are MNHEY and SMNVEV (reference sequence). The CDR3 sequence is 14 residues long. J was trimmed by 5 bases and V by 8 bases; bases with no gene match: 7. The CDR3 sequence: CASAPGQGENIQYF. DNA of the CDR3: TGTGCCAGCGCCCCGGGACAGGGTGAAAACATTCAGTACTTC.

The chain has TRBV4-1 and TRBJ2-7; D ambiguous. The germline CDR1 and CDR2 sequences are MGHRA and YSYEKL. Trimming shortened V by 1 base and J by 3 bases, and 16 bases separated the two germline ends. The length of the CDR3 is 16 residues. The CDR3, as DNA: TGCGCCAGCAGCCAAGGATCAGGCAGTCTCGACTACGAGCAGTACTTC. Translation: CASSQGSGSLDYEQYF.

This clone was counted a single time. This chain links TRBV30 with TRBJ1-3; D not certain. V shed 2 bases and J shed 3 bases, with 5 bases lying between them. The CDR3 extends over 12 amino acids. Germline loops: CDR1 GTSNPN, CDR2 SVGIG (reference sequence). The CDR3 reads CAWSRSGNTIYF. In DNA form, the CDR3 reads TGTGCCTGGAGTCGGAGTGGAAACACCATATATTTT.

This clone was seen only a few times. This chain connects TRBV7-3 to TRBJ2-7; D is undetermined. V lost 2 bases, J lost 2 bases, and 10 bases lay in between. Per germline, CDR1 SGHTA and CDR2 FQGTGA. CDR3 size: 14 residues. The CDR3 region has the DNA TGTGCCAGCAGCTTATATCGAGGAACCTACGAGCAGTACTTC. Residues: CASSLYRGTYEQYF.

The chain has TRBV7-9 and TRBJ1-5, with D uncertain. The CDR3 extends over 13 amino acids. V was clipped by 1 base and J by 5 bases, with 6 bases between them. Germline CDR1 SEHNR, CDR2 FQNEAQ (reference sequence). The chain's CDR3 is CASSLEGYQPQHF. The CDR3 DNA is TGTGCCAGCAGCTTAGAGGGATATCAGCCCCAGCATTTT. The complete variable domain, with remaining parts taken from reference TRBV7-9 and TRBJ1-5, reads DTGVSQNPRHKITKRGQNVTFRCDPISEHNRLYWYRQTLGQGPEFLTYFQNEAQLEKSRLLSDRFSAERPKGSFSTLEIQRTEQGDSAMYLCASSLEGYQPQHFGDGTRLSIL.

The chain uses TRBV6-5 and TRBJ2-7; tentatively, D is TRBD2 (5 bases). In germline, CDR1 is MNHEY, CDR2 SVGAGI. CDR3 length: 14 amino acids. V lost 6 bases to trimming and J lost 5 bases, with 17 bases between them. This CDR3 reads CASRWGAALNEQYF. CDR3 bases: TGTGCCAGCAGATGGGGAGCGGCCCTAAACGAGCAGTACTTC.

The chain employs TRBV7-3 and TRBJ2-5, with 7 bases aligning to TRBD1. The CDR3 totals 13 residues. Germline V gene lookup returns CDR1 SGHTA and CDR2 FQGTGA. Trimming cost V 5 bases and J 5 bases; bases outside gene matches: 5. CDR3 DNA: TGTGCCAGCAGCGCCTACAGGGGCGAGACCCAGTACTTC. Its protein is CASSAYRGETQYF. Based on the CDR3 plus reference TRBV7-3 and TRBJ2-5, the full variable domain is GAGVSQTPSNKVTEKGKYVELRCDPISGHTALYWYRQSLGQGPEFLIYFQGTGAADDSGLPNDRFFAVRPEGSVSTLKIQRTERGDSAVYLCASSAYRGETQYFGPGTRLLVL.

This rearrangement joins TRBV19 to TRBJ2-5; 9 bases agree with TRBD2. The junction had 7 bases not matched to a gene; V was cut back by 7 bases and J by 4 bases. There are 14 residues in the CDR3. CDR1 LNHDA and CDR2 SQIVND come from the germline V gene (reference sequence). The CDR3 bases are TGTGCCAGTATGGTAGCGGGAGCGGGAGAGACCCAGTACTTC. Protein product: CASMVAGAGETQYF.

The genes are TRBV4-3 and TRBJ2-1; no firm D call. The germline V gene encodes CDR1 LGHNA and CDR2 YSLEER. V was clipped by 0 bases and J by 14 bases, with 14 bases between them. There are 13 residues in the CDR3. In nucleotides, the CDR3 is TGCGCCAGCAGCCAAGATTTGTTCCAGTTGGAGTTCTTC. Its protein is CASSQDLFQLEFF.

The chain employs TRBV30 and TRBJ2-4, with D possibly matching TRBD2 (5 bases). The CDR3 is 13 amino acids. Per germline, CDR1 GTSNPN and CDR2 SVGIG (reference sequence). V was clipped by 2 bases and J by 10 bases, with 15 bases between them. The CDR3: CAWSPLRTGIQYF. The DNA of the CDR3 is TGTGCCTGGAGTCCACTACGGACTGGTATTCAGTACTTC.

The V gene is TRBV11-3, the J gene TRBJ2-3, with D unclear. The germline V gene encodes CDR1 SGHNT and CDR2 YENEEA. V was clipped by 1 base and J by 4 bases, with 3 bases between them. The CDR3 length is 12 residues. In nucleotides, the CDR3 is TGTGCCAGCAGCTTAGGGTCAGATACGCAGTATTTT. Translation: CASSLGSDTQYF.

This clone was seen just once. The V call is TRBV30, the J call TRBJ2-1; possibly TRBD2 for D (5 bases). The CDR3 is 14 residues long. V lost 5 bases, J lost 6 bases, and 17 bases lay in between. Germline CDR1 and CDR2: GTSNPN and SVGIG (reference sequence). The chain's CDR3 is CAWSNGVSFNEQFF. The CDR3 DNA is TGTGCCTGGTCTAACGGGGTGAGTTTCAATGAGCAGTTCTTC. The entire variable domain, with the rest obtained from reference TRBV30 and TRBJ2-1, is as follows: SQTIHQWPATLVQPVGSPLSLECTVEGTSNPNLYWYRQAAGRGLQLLFYSVGIGQISSEVPQNLSASRPQDRQFILSSKKLLLSDSGFYLCAWSNGVSFNEQFFGPGTRLTVL.

The chain is built from TRBV15 and TRBJ1-5; unclear D gene. Germline values: CDR1 LNHNV, CDR2 YYDKDF (reference sequence). Trimming stripped 8 bases from V and 4 bases from J, with 12 bases between. The CDR3 totals 13 residues. CDR3 loop: CATQTTSNQPQHF. CDR3 sequence (DNA): TGTGCCACCCAAACAACTTCAAATCAGCCCCAGCATTTT.

This clone was seen only a few times. The CDR3 DNA is TGTGCCAGCAAAGGGCGAATCTACGAGCAGTACTTC. The encoded protein is CASKGRIYEQYF. The chain couples TRBV2 to TRBJ2-7; D uncertain. Germline CDR1 is SNHLY and CDR2 is FYNNEI. The CDR3 contains 12 residues. V was clipped by 7 bases and J by 3 bases, with 10 bases between them.

This sequence joins TRBV29-1 and TRBJ2-3, with D possibly matching TRBD2 (6 bases). In germline, CDR1 is SQVTM, CDR2 ANQGSEA. Trimming stripped 6 bases from V and 3 bases from J, with 10 bases between. This CDR3 is built from 12 residues. The CDR3 nucleotides are TGCAGCGTCGCCGCGGGGACAGATACGCAGTATTTT. It is translated as CSVAAGTDTQYF.

This chain links TRBV7-3 with TRBJ2-1; maybe TRBD1 (6 bases). V lost 5 bases, J lost 9 bases, and 14 bases lay in between. Germline CDR1 is SGHTA and CDR2 is FQGTGA. CDR3 length: 13 residues. CDR3 coding DNA: TGTGCCAGCAGCACCACAGGGCAGGGTGAGCAGTTCTTC. Translated, it gives CASSTTGQGEQFF.

The genes are TRBV5-6 and TRBJ2-6; D is undetermined. Trimming removed 0 bases from V and 3 bases from J, with 7 bases in between. The CDR3 is 15 residues long. CDR1 is SGHDT and CDR2 is YYEEEE in the germline V gene. CDR3 residues: CASSLAADGANVLTF. Written as DNA, the CDR3 is TGTGCCAGCAGCTTGGCGGCTGATGGGGCCAACGTCCTGACTTTC.

This clone was counted a few times. The CDR3 bases are TGCAGTGCGTACGAGATAGAGACCCAGTACTTC. It codes for CSAYEIETQYF. This chain joins TRBV20-1 and TRBJ2-5; D gene unclear. CDR1 and CDR2 from the germline V gene are DFQATT and SNEGSKA (reference sequence). This CDR3 contains 11 residues. V was shortened by 6 bases and J by 4 bases, with 9 bases between the two germline ends.

CDR3 in amino acids: CASSLVSRGYGYTF. The CDR3 bases are TGTGCCAGCAGTTTAGTCAGCCGGGGCTATGGCTACACCTTC. This rearrangement joins TRBV28 to TRBJ1-2; D is unresolved. From germline, CDR1 is MDHEN and CDR2 SYDVKM. V was trimmed by 2 bases and J by 4 bases, leaving 11 bases between them. The CDR3 is made up of 14 amino acids.